The rows below give T cell receptor beta chains drawn from one sample of a study of neurological immune-mediated disorders. In TCRdb, the 5' RACE reads were re-called with MiXCR into one record per CDR3 protein. The table has about 120,000 distinct CDR3 sequences, roughly 3.1% seen once; the top ten hold roughly 1.3%. Material for sequencing was PBMCs. These receptors came from a woman aged 25 to 39 with multiple sclerosis. Each CDR3 is given with its conserved first and last residue. The order of the fields is J gene, V gene, CDR3 protein.

TRBJ2-5 | TRBV5-1 | CASSLPPGPRGETQYF
TRBJ1-1 | TRBV5-1 | CASSSESSGTEAFF
TRBJ2-7 | TRBV29-1 | CSVERTGSTTYEQYF
TRBJ1-5 | TRBV5-1 | CASSLTGQVLQPQHF
TRBJ2-1 | TRBV5-1 | CASSLGQGDSYNEQFF
TRBJ2-5 | TRBV20-1 | CSARRRGQETQYF
TRBJ1-4 | TRBV10-3 | CAISEPTGAANEKLFF
TRBJ2-5 | TRBV2 | CASRKGRDRFQETQYF
TRBJ2-3 | TRBV12-3/TRBV12-4 | CASSPGSGGSTDTQYF
TRBJ1-1 | TRBV30 | CAWRSPDRGTEAFF
TRBJ2-7 | TRBV20-1 | CSARDRADEQYF
TRBJ2-7 | TRBV20-1 | CSASWGRVEQYF
TRBJ2-7 | TRBV20-1 | CSASGQGAHEQYF
TRBJ2-7 | TRBV3-1 | CASSHPDSSYEQYF
TRBJ2-2 | TRBV6-5 | CASSYSASAQGTGELFF
TRBJ2-6 | TRBV18 | CASSYIDAGQISGANVLTF
TRBJ2-1 | TRBV5-6 | CASSLNPLAGTQFF
TRBJ2-6 | TRBV5-1 | CASSLFPGNSGANVLTF
TRBJ1-2 | TRBV7-2 | CASSFSAGFYGYTF
TRBJ2-1 | TRBV27 | CASSRAGLYNEQFF
TRBJ1-6 | TRBV2 | CASYDSPNSPLHF
TRBJ2-7 | TRBV20-1 | CSAGHRGSSYEQYF
TRBJ1-1 | TRBV27 | CASSLRTGQAEAFF
TRBJ1-1 | TRBV9 | CASSATGGANTEAFF
TRBJ2-3 | TRBV29-1 | CSVGQNLGDTQYF
TRBJ2-1 | TRBV6-2/TRBV6-3 | CASSYGDNEQFF
TRBJ1-5 | TRBV12-3/TRBV12-4 | CASSPDRVGKTQNF
TRBJ2-7 | TRBV7-2 | CASSRRTSGYEQYF
TRBJ2-7 | TRBV4-3 | CASSQSDEDRSYEQYF
TRBJ2-3 | TRBV6-2/TRBV6-3 | CASSYQAGVATDTQYF
TRBJ2-3 | TRBV12-3/TRBV12-4 | CASSLDVGGSTDTQYF
TRBJ2-7 | TRBV20-1 | CSARDRVAGGSYEQYF
TRBJ1-5 | TRBV5-5 | CASSFNRDINQPQHF
TRBJ2-7 | TRBV28 | CASTLIQGYEQYF
TRBJ2-2 | TRBV27 | CASSLRLQGITGELFF
TRBJ1-3 | TRBV20-1 | CSAKTGSGNTIYF
TRBJ2-2 | TRBV29-1 | CSVLEYDSLNTGELFF
TRBJ1-1 | TRBV7-9 | CASSLLVMNTEAFF
TRBJ1-2 | TRBV5-1 | CASSHAPGQLSHYGYTF
TRBJ1-1 | TRBV7-2 | CASSPRSRTTEAFF
TRBJ2-3 | TRBV5-1 | CASSPGQGVGTDTQYF
TRBJ2-7 | TRBV5-1 | CASSPMGQGASYEQYF
TRBJ1-1 | TRBV12-5 | CASGLVRGGGITEAFF
TRBJ2-6 | TRBV5-1 | CASKGDSGANVLTF
TRBJ1-3 | TRBV6-6 | CATRRGTVAGNTIYF
TRBJ2-1 | TRBV25-1 | CASSGDGRESSYNEQFF
TRBJ2-3 | TRBV7-8 | CASAPGSSTDTQYF
TRBJ1-1 | TRBV6-6 | CASSQLGTEAFF
TRBJ1-1 | TRBV6-2/TRBV6-3 | CASSYSPRAEAFF
TRBJ1-5 | TRBV5-6 | CASSLGQGHQPQHF
TRBJ1-2 | TRBV7-8 | CASSLVAWDYGYTF
TRBJ2-5 | TRBV18 | CASSSGVKETQYF
TRBJ1-1 | TRBV3-1 | CASSQGTLAGGAFF